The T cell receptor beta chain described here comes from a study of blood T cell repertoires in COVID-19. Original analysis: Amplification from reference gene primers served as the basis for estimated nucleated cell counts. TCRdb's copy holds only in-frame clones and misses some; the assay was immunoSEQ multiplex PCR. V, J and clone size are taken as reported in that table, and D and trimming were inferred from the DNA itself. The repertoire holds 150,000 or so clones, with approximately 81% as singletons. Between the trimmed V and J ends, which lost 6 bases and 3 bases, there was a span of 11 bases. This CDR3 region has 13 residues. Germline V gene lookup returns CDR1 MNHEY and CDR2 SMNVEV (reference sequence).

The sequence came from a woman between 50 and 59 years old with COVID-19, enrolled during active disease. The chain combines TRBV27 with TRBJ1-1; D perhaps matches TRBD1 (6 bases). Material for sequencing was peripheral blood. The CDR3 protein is CASSQKGDTEAFF. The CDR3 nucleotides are TGTGCCAGCAGCCAAAAGGGGGACACTGAAGCTTTCTTT.